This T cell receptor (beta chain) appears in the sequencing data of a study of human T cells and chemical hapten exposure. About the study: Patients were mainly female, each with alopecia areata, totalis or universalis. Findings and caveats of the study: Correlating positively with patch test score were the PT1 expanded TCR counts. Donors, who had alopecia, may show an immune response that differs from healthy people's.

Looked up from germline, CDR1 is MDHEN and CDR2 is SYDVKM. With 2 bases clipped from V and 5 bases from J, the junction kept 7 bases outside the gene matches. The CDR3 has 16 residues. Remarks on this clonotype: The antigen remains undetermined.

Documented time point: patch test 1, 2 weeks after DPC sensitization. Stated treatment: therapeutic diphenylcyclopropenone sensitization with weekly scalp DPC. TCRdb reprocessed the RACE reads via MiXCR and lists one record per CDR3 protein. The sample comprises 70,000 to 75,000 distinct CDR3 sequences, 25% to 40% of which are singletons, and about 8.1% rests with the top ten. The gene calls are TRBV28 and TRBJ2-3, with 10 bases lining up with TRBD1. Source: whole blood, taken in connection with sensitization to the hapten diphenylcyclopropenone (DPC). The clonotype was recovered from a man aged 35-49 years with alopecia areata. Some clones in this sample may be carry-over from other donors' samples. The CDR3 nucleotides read TGTGCCAGCAGTTTAGGGAGACAGGGGGCGCAAGATACGCAGTATTTT. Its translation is CASSLGRQGAQDTQYF.